Sequencing of this T cell receptor (beta chain) was carried out in a study of T cells in women clearing cervical HPV infection. The CDR3 is 14 amino acids. The V and J ends lost 5 bases and 3 bases respectively, with 13 bases between them. In germline, CDR1 is LNHDA, CDR2 SQIVND (reference sequence). Assay used: immunoSEQ multiplex PCR; TCRdb lists only in-frame clones, some missing. Its listing shows roughly 13,000 clones. With regard to this clone: The read ends 3 residues shy of where the CDR3 ends; the end is completed using the germline J gene.

Source material: blood buffy coat. The sequence came from a woman between 18 and 69 years old with a cervical HPV16 infection that either progressed to CIN3+ or cleared (not recorded which). The chain is built from TRBV19 and TRBJ2-5; unclear D gene. CDR3 bases read: TGTGCCAGTAGTTCCGGCGGCGCCGAAGAGACC. Translating gives CASSSGGAEET. In full, the CDR3 is CASSSGGAEETQYF.